This T cell receptor (beta chain) was captured in a study of blood T cell repertoires in COVID-19. The CDR3 length is 12 residues. CDR1 and CDR2 from the germline V gene are GTSNPN and SVGIG (reference sequence). Trimming shortened V by 3 bases and J by 6 bases, and 8 bases separated the two germline ends. Authors' processing steps: How many nucleated cells were present was estimated from reference gene primer amplification. The assay was immunoSEQ multiplex PCR, and TCRdb's table has in-frame clones only and misses some. Clone size and V and J calls were adopted from that table, with D and trimming inferred from the DNA. The profile shows 25,000 to 30,000 clones, over 75% of them singletons.

This chain connects TRBV30 to TRBJ2-2; D gene uncertain. The clonotype was recovered from a middle-aged man with active COVID-19. Sequencing was performed on peripheral blood. The CDR3 bases are TGTGCCTGGAGGGTTCGCGCCGGGGAGCTGTTTTTT. This gives the protein CAWRVRAGELFF.